This TCR beta chain is from a study of shared clonotypes between healthy human individuals. Regarding the study as a whole: The study generally estimated greater richness for naive than memory subsets. Some naive CD4 clonotypes, roughly 4.7%, turned up in common across a handful of donors.

This CDR3 spans 12 amino acids. Trimming took off 4 bases at V and 10 bases at J, with 11 bases between the two ends. Germline CDR1 reads MDHEN; CDR2 reads SYDVKM. As for this clone: What it binds is unknown.

The method was immunoSEQ multiplex PCR; TCRdb's version includes in-frame clones alone and lacks a portion of them. The repertoire has 2 million to 3 million clones, 93% of them found once; the top ten carry 0.36%. V gene TRBV28 combines with J gene TRBJ2-1; D perhaps matches TRBD2 (5 bases). Sequencing was performed on naive CD4+ T cells from PBMCs. Subset of the sample: CD45RA+ positively selected. This receptor was obtained from a man aged 18 to 29 in good health. Some clones in this sample may be carry-over from other donors' samples. CDR3 region: CASSSVGVEQFF. In nucleotides, the CDR3 is TGTGCCAGCAGTTCCGTCGGGGTAGAGCAGTTCTTC. The full variable domain, completed using reference TRBV28 and TRBJ2-1, is DVKVTQSSRYLVKRTGEKVFLECVQDMDHENMFWYRQDPGLGLRLIYFSYDVKMKEKGDIPEGYSVSREKKERFSLILESASTNQTSMYLCASSSVGVEQFFGPGTRLTVL.